These T cell receptor beta chains were read from a single sample in a study of blood T cell repertoires in COVID-19. The protocol was immunoSEQ multiplex PCR, while the TCRdb copy is restricted to in-frame clones and leaves out a portion. The data contain under 200,000 clones, approximately 83% of them seen just once; the ten biggest clones take up around 2.1%. Input material: peripheral blood. These TCRs come from a woman over 75 with acute or convalescent COVID-19. Each CDR3 is given with its conserved first and last residue. Fields, in order: V gene, CDR3 length, J gene, D gene, clone size, CDR3 protein, CDR3 DNA. A D gene is named only where the DNA matches it firmly. Some rows mark clone size as missing; the rest say once, few, many or name a class of expanded clone.

TRBV24-1	16	TRBJ2-7	.	.	CATSDRRDKWEYEQYF	TGTGCCACCAGTGATCGCAGGGACAAATGGGAATACGAGCAGTACTTC
TRBV25-1	15	TRBJ2-1	.	.	CASSDASHYGNEQFF	TGTGCCAGCAGTGACGCGTCCCACTACGGCAATGAGCAGTTCTTC
TRBV7-7	16	TRBJ2-5	TRBD1	.	CASSPYRQGGRETQYF	TGTGCCAGCAGCCCATATCGACAGGGGGGAAGAGAGACCCAGTACTTC
TRBV27	16	TRBJ2-3	.	.	CASSLSGGASTDTQYF	TGTGCCAGCAGTTTATCAGGCGGGGCTAGCACAGATACGCAGTATTTT
TRBV24-1	13	TRBJ1-6	.	.	CATSRGNNSPLHF	TGTGCCACCAGTCGGGGGAATAATTCACCCCTCCACTTT
TRBV28	14	TRBJ1-2	TRBD1	.	CASSPHGTGFGYTF	TGTGCCAGCAGTCCCCACGGGACAGGGTTTGGCTACACCTTC
TRBV4-1	12	TRBJ2-7	.	once	CASSQEQGEQYF	TGCGCCAGCAGCCAAGAGCAGGGCGAGCAGTACTTC
TRBV27	18	TRBJ2-1	TRBD2	.	CASSVISGGLAGSVEQFF	TGTGCCAGCAGTGTCATTTCCGGGGGACTAGCGGGCTCGGTAGAGCAGTTCTTC
TRBV9	15	TRBJ2-5	TRBD1	.	CASSVGTGGSETQYF	TGTGCCAGCAGCGTAGGGACAGGGGGCTCCGAGACCCAGTACTTC
TRBV28	18	TRBJ2-5	TRBD2	.	CASCLSPRGGGAHETQYF	TGTGCCAGCTGTTTATCACCTCGGGGCGGGGGGGCGCACGAGACCCAGTACTTC
TRBV6-5	12	TRBJ2-7	.	.	CASSYQFYEQYF	TGTGCCAGCAGTTACCAATTCTACGAGCAGTACTTC
TRBV5-6	18	TRBJ1-2	.	.	CASSPLFSKLEDDYGYTF	TGTGCCAGCAGCCCCCTTTTTTCCAAGTTGGAGGACGACTATGGCTACACCTTC
TRBV15	14	TRBJ1-2	TRBD1	once	CATSRAGQGGGYTF	TGTGCCACCAGCAGAGCAGGACAGGGGGGTGGCTACACCTTC
TRBV12-3/TRBV12-4	12	TRBJ2-3	.	.	CASSLSTDTQYF	TGTGCCAGCAGCCTCAGCACAGATACGCAGTATTTT
TRBV7-3	13	TRBJ2-5	.	.	CASSLAGRETQYF	TGTGCCAGCAGCTTAGCGGGCAGGGAGACCCAGTACTTC
TRBV10-3	16	TRBJ2-1	TRBD1	.	CAISESTGGSYNEQFF	TGTGCCATCAGTGAGTCAACAGGGGGTTCATACAATGAGCAGTTCTTC
TRBV11-1	16	TRBJ2-5	.	.	CASSLGLWGEQETQYF	TGTGCCAGCAGCTTAGGGCTTTGGGGAGAACAAGAGACCCAGTACTTC
TRBV20-1	12	TRBJ2-7	.	.	CSASPRVHEQYF	TGCAGTGCTAGTCCCAGGGTCCACGAGCAGTACTTC
TRBV2	16	TRBJ1-2	TRBD1	.	CASSVDRGLVNYGYTF	TGTGCCAGCAGTGTTGACAGGGGGCTCGTCAACTATGGCTACACCTTC
TRBV15	16	TRBJ1-3	.	.	CATSRDGRGTGNTIYF	TGTGCCACCAGCAGAGATGGAAGAGGCACTGGAAACACCATATATTTT
TRBV7-6	16	TRBJ2-1	TRBD2	.	CASSSPASGRYNEQFF	TGTGCCAGCAGCTCCCCCGCTAGCGGGAGGTACAATGAGCAGTTCTTC
TRBV11-3	12	TRBJ1-1	.	.	CAKEGRNTEAFF	TGTGCCAAGGAGGGGAGGAACACTGAAGCTTTCTTT
TRBV3-1/TRBV3-2	13	TRBJ2-1	.	.	CASSQDRDNEQFF	TGTGCCAGCAGCCAAGATCGGGACAATGAGCAGTTCTTC
TRBV11-1	16	TRBJ1-1	TRBD1	.	CASSSRGQGLNTEAFF	TGTGCCAGCAGTTCCAGGGGACAGGGGTTGAACACTGAAGCTTTCTTT
TRBV7-8	18	TRBJ2-7	TRBD2	.	CASSLGTSGSYLNYEQYF	TGTGCCAGCAGCTTAGGTACTAGCGGGAGTTATTTAAACTACGAGCAGTACTTC
TRBV5-4	14	TRBJ2-3	TRBD1	.	CASRRDRATDTQYF	TGTGCCAGCAGGCGGGACAGGGCTACAGATACGCAGTATTTT
TRBV15	14	TRBJ1-4	TRBD1	.	CATSRDRGGEKLFF	TGTGCCACCAGCAGGGACAGGGGAGGCGAAAAACTGTTTTTT
TRBV2	13	TRBJ2-5	.	once	CASSVNQQETQYF	TGTGCCAGCAGTGTAAACCAGCAAGAGACCCAGTACTTC